Below, 17 T cell receptor beta chains from the same sample are listed, as sequenced in a study of T cell responses to AZD1222 COVID-19 vaccine. The repertoire was sequenced with immunoSEQ multiplex PCR; TCRdb's copy has only in-frame clones and lacks some. The table records 55,000 to 65,000 clones, approximately 89% of them present only once. The sequences come from peripheral blood, collected 28 days after the second AZD1222 dose. The source of these receptors is an adult who received the AZD1222 COVID-19 vaccine.

This clone was found once. The chain links TRBV4-3 to TRBJ2-1; 7 nucleotides line up with TRBD2. The CDR3 covers 12 residues. The germline V gene encodes CDR1 LGHNA and CDR2 YSLEER. V was pared by 4 bases and J by 7 bases, with 1 base of the junction left unmatched. CDR3 DNA: TGCGCCAGCAGCCGCGGGAGAAATGAGCAGTTCTTC. Protein product: CASSRGRNEQFF.

The gene calls are TRBV6-1 and TRBJ2-3; TRBD1 matches 8 bases. The germline CDR1 and CDR2 sequences are MNHNS and SASEGT. CDR3 length: 16 amino acids. V lost 4 bases and J lost 4; bases outside the gene matches: 10. CDR3 bases: TGTGCCAGCAGTGCTAGACAGGGGACCTTCTCAGATACGCAGTATTTT. Encoded protein: CASSARQGTFSDTQYF.

The chain uses TRBV6-5 and TRBJ2-5; the match to TRBD2 covers 7 bases. Germline trimming cut 1 base from V and 5 bases from J; bases unmatched to any gene: 1. CDR1 is MNHEY, CDR2 SVGAGI, per germline. The CDR3 is 13 amino acids. This CDR3 is CASSYWGGETQYF. CDR3 in DNA: TGTGCCAGCAGTTACTGGGGGGGGGAGACCCAGTACTTC.

The chain has TRBV9 and TRBJ2-1; 12 bases fit TRBD2. V was clipped by 4 bases and J by 7 bases; unmatched bases: 6. The CDR3 has 15 residues. The germline gives CDR1 SGDLS, CDR2 YYNGEE. CDR3 loop: CASSPRTSGINEQFF. The CDR3 DNA follows: TGTGCCAGCAGCCCCAGGACTAGCGGGATTAATGAGCAGTTCTTC.

The chain is built from TRBV6-5 and TRBJ1-5; D unresolved. V was clipped by 0 bases and J by 4 bases, with 7 bases between them. The CDR3 extends over 14 amino acids. CDR1 and CDR2 from the germline V gene are MNHEY and SVGAGI. CDR3 in amino acids: CASSYSRVNQPQHF. The CDR3 region has the DNA TGTGCCAGCAGTTACTCTAGGGTTAATCAGCCCCAGCATTTT.

Of note for this clone: The junction and the germline gene differ at one end; a read error may be behind it. The chain has TRBV2 and TRBJ2-5; 7 bases match TRBD2. CDR1 and CDR2 from the germline V gene are SNHLY and FYNNEI. This CDR3 comprises 14 residues. The CDR3 DNA is TGTACCAGCAGTTCTACTAGCGACGGGGTGACCCAGTACTTC. Translation gives CTSSSTSDGVTQYF.

The genes are TRBV7-2 and TRBJ2-7; D is unclear. This CDR3 is 16 amino acids long. Germline-derived CDR1 and CDR2 are SGHTA and FQGNSA. V was cut by 2 bases and J by 7 bases, with 21 bases left in between. CDR3 sequence: CASSLISPLIPREQYF. In DNA form, the CDR3 reads TGTGCCAGCAGCTTAATAAGTCCCCTAATTCCGAGAGAGCAGTACTTC.

This clone has only a few counts. The gene calls are TRBV6-2 or TRBV6-3 and TRBJ1-1; unclear D gene. The germline V and J ends were trimmed by 4 bases and 4 bases, with 13 bases remaining between them. Germline V lookup: CDR1 MNHEY, CDR2 SVGEGT. This CDR3 contains 14 residues. CDR3 nucleotides: TGTGCCAGCAGTTCTGGTTGGGTGGGCACTGAAGCTTTCTTT. The encoded protein is CASSSGWVGTEAFF.

This chain links TRBV24-1 with TRBJ2-7; perhaps TRBD1 as D (5 bases). V was shortened by 1 base and J by 5 bases, with 17 bases between the two germline ends. Germline V gives CDR1 KGHDR, CDR2 SFDVKD. This CDR3 is built from 16 residues. The CDR3, as DNA: TGTGCCACCAGTGATTTTACCCGGTTCTGGGGCAACGAGCAGTACTTC. It encodes CATSDFTRFWGNEQYF.

The chain employs TRBV27 and TRBJ2-1; TRBD2 matches at 11 bases. The length of the CDR3 is 15 residues. V lost 5 bases and J lost 4; bases outside the gene matches: 4. CDR1 MNHEY and CDR2 SMNVEV come from the germline V gene (reference sequence). For the CDR3, the DNA is TGTGCCAGCAGTCTAACTAGCGGGGGATACAATGAGCAGTTCTTC. Residues: CASSLTSGGYNEQFF.

The rearrangement joins TRBV3-1 (or the pseudogene TRBV3-2) to TRBJ2-1; no definite D call. This CDR3 contains 11 residues. Germline assignment: CDR1 LGHDT and CDR2 YNNKEL (reference sequence). V lost 0 bases and J 11 bases, leaving 5 bases between the germline ends. CDR3 sequence: CASSQEGQQFF. CDR3 coding DNA: TGTGCCAGCAGCCAAGAAGGGCAGCAGTTCTTC.

The chain combines TRBV30 with TRBJ1-2; D gene ambiguous. The ends were cut back, 3 bases at V and 8 bases at J, with 22 bases in the middle. This CDR3 has 15 amino acids. CDR1 GTSNPN and CDR2 SVGIG come from the germline V gene (reference sequence). The DNA of the CDR3 is TGTGCCTGGAGAGCTATCGGGGTGCCTGCGGGGGGCTACACCTTC. Protein: CAWRAIGVPAGGYTF.

The J gene is TRBJ1-5, the V gene TRBV29-1, with TRBD1 matching 7 bases. Germline CDR1 and CDR2: SQVTM and ANQGSEA. This CDR3 is built from 12 residues. The trim removed 4 bases at V and 5 bases at J, leaving 2 bases unmatched. The CDR3 loop reads CSVGQGDQPQHF. The CDR3 DNA is TGCAGCGTTGGACAGGGAGATCAGCCCCAGCATTTT.

A single count supports this clone. The rearrangement links TRBV6-5 to TRBJ1-3; D not resolved. The CDR3 has 13 residues. Looked up from germline, CDR1 is MNHEY and CDR2 is SVGAGI. Trimming left V 7 bases short and J 0 bases short, with 7 bases between. In DNA, the CDR3 is TGTGCCAGCAAAGGAGCCTCTGGAAACACCATATATTTT. Protein sequence: CASKGASGNTIYF.

The J gene is TRBJ2-3, the V gene TRBV7-2; D might be TRBD2 (7 bases). The CDR3 runs to 15 residues. Germline CDR1 is SGHTA and CDR2 is FQGNSA. V was pared by 5 bases and J by 4 bases, with 16 bases between. CDR3 loop: CASSVKRGGADTQYF. The CDR3 DNA is TGTGCCAGCAGCGTAAAAAGGGGGGGTGCAGATACGCAGTATTTT.

The chain is built from TRBV29-1 and TRBJ2-7, with TRBD1 matching over 10 bases. Germline-derived CDR1 and CDR2 are SQVTM and ANQGSEA. The CDR3 loop spans 14 amino acids. Trimming took 7 bases from V and 1 from J; bases not matched to a gene: 7. The CDR3 DNA sequence: TGCAGCGCCGGAGGGACAGGGGCGTCCTACGAGCAGTACTTC. Translated, it gives CSAGGTGASYEQYF.

The chain carries TRBV2 and TRBJ1-2; 7 bases line up with TRBD1. There are 14 residues in the CDR3. V shed 6 bases, J shed 0 bases, and the junction held 4 bases outside the gene matches. Germline loops: CDR1 SNHLY, CDR2 FYNNEI. For the CDR3, the DNA is TGTGCCAGCAGAGCAGGGGGAGCTAACTATGGCTACACCTTC. The encoded protein is CASRAGGANYGYTF.